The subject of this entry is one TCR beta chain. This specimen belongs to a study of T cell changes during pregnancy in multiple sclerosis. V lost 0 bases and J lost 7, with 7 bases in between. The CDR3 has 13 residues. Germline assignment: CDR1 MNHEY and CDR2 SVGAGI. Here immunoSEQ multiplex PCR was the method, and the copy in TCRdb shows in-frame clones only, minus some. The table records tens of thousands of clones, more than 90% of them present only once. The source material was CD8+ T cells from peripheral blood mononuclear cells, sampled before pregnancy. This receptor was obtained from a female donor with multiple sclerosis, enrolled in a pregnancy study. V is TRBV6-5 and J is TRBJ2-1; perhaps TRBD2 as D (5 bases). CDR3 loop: CASSYSSGNEQFF. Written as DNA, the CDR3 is TGTGCCAGCAGTTACTCCTCGGGGAATGAGCAGTTCTTC.